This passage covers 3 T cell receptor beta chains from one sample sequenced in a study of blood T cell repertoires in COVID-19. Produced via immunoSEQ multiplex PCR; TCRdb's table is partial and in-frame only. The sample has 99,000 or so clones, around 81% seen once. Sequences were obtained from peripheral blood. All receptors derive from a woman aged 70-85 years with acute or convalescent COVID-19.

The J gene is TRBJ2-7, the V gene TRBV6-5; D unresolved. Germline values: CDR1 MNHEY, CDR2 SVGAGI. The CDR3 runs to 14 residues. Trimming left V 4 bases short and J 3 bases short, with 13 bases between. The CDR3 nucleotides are TGTGCCAGCAGTTCTCTTCAACGGGTCTACGAGCAGTACTTC. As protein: CASSSLQRVYEQYF.

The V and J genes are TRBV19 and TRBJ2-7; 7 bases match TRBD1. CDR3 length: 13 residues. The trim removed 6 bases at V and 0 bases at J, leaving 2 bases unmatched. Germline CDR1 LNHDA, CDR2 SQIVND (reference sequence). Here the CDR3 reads CASSRTGSYEQYF. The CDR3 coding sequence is TGTGCCAGTAGCCGGACAGGCTCCTACGAGCAGTACTTC.

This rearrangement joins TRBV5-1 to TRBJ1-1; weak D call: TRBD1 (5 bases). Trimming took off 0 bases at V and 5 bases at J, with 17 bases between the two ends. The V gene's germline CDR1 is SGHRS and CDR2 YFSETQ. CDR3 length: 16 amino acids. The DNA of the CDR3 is TGCGCCAGCAGCTTGGAATCCGGAAGGGGTTGGACTGAAGCTTTCTTT. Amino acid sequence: CASSLESGRGWTEAFF. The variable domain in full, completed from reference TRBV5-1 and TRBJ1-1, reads KAGVTQTPRYLIKTRGQQVTLSCSPISGHRSVSWYQQTPGQGLQFLFEYFSETQRNKGNFPGRFSGRQFSNSRSEMNVSTLELGDSALYLCASSLESGRGWTEAFFGQGTRLTVV.